Each of the 8 T cell receptor beta chains below was sequenced from the same sample in a study of graft-versus-host responses after intestinal transplantation. From the graft tissue, intraepithelial and lamina propria lymphocytes were released through processing. Here immunoSEQ multiplex PCR was the method, and the copy in TCRdb shows in-frame clones only, minus some. The data show approximately 17,000 clones, with about 83% seen just once and approximately 3.8% held by the top ten. Source: ileum tissue, taken roughly 620 days after intestinal transplantation. The source is a human patient who received an intestinal transplant, so some T cells may come from the graft donor.

This chain links TRBV19 with TRBJ1-1; 8 bases are shared with TRBD1. The CDR3 runs 14 residues. V lost 6 bases and J lost 3; bases outside the gene matches: 6. Germline V gene data show CDR1 as LNHDA and CDR2 as SQIVND (reference sequence). CDR3 sequence: CASRPDRAHTEAFF. The CDR3, as DNA: TGTGCCAGTAGGCCGGACAGGGCGCACACTGAAGCTTTCTTT.

The chain is built from TRBV5-4 and TRBJ1-2; 7 nucleotides line up with TRBD1. V was clipped by 4 bases and J by 3 bases; unmatched bases: 12. The CDR3 loop spans 16 amino acids. CDR1 SGHNT and CDR2 YYREEE come from the germline V gene (reference sequence). DNA of the CDR3: TGTGCCAGCAGCGGGAACCGACAGGGCTGGGACTATGGCTACACCTTC. It specifies CASSGNRQGWDYGYTF.

This clone was found once. The rearrangement links TRBV6-1 to TRBJ2-5, with a tentative D call TRBD1 (5 bases). The J call may be wrong; the DNA end is better matched by TRBJ2-7. The CDR3 spans 14 residues. From germline, CDR1 is MNHNS and CDR2 SASEGT. CDR3 residues: CASTETGARNEQYF. CDR3 nucleotides: TGTGCCAGCACCGAAACTGGGGCGCGAAACGAGCAGTACTTC.

The V gene is TRBV6-5, the J gene TRBJ1-2; 10 nucleotides line up with TRBD1. The CDR3 is 14 amino acids. With 6 bases clipped from V and 8 bases from J, the junction kept 9 bases outside the gene matches. Germline lookup yields CDR1 MNHEY and CDR2 SVGAGI. CDR3 sequence: CASRIGDRGGGYTF. Written as DNA, the CDR3 is TGTGCCAGCAGGATCGGGGACAGGGGTGGAGGCTACACCTTC.

The V call is TRBV5-6, the J call TRBJ2-5, with D possibly being TRBD2 (5 bases). The end of the DNA aligns better with TRBJ2-7, so the J call may be wrong. The CDR3 has 14 residues. The V gene's germline CDR1 is SGHDT and CDR2 YYEEEE. The CDR3 region has the DNA TGTGCCAGCACTCGGGGAAGCCTACCCTACGAGCAGTACTTC. Protein product: CASTRGSLPYEQYF.

The V and J genes are TRBV13 and TRBJ2-6; 10 nucleotides line up with TRBD1. Trimming at V came to 5 bases and at J to 2 bases, leaving 3 bases not matched to a gene. Looked up from germline, CDR1 is PRHDT and CDR2 is FYEKMQ (reference sequence). The CDR3 sequence is 16 residues long. CDR3: CASSPTGGAGANVLTF. In DNA, the CDR3 is TGTGCCAGCAGCCCGACAGGGGGCGCTGGGGCCAACGTCCTGACTTTC.

This clone was counted a few times. In DNA form, the CDR3 reads TGTGCCTGCCGGGACAGTAGAAATCAGCCCCAGCATTTT. Its translation: CACRDSRNQPQHF. The chain links TRBV19 to TRBJ1-5; 7 nucleotides agree with TRBD1. Losses at the gene ends were 11 bases for V and 4 bases for J; bases not matched to a gene: 8. The CDR3 is 13 amino acids. Germline assignment: CDR1 LNHDA and CDR2 SQIVND (reference sequence).

The J gene is TRBJ2-3, the V gene TRBV23-1; D is possibly TRBD1 or TRBD2 (5 bases each). TRBV23-1 is given ORF status, its function remaining uncertain. The CDR3 has 13 amino acids. V lost 7 bases and J 1 base, leaving 9 bases between the germline ends. DNA for the CDR3: TGCGCCAGCAACGGGACCGGCACAGATACGCAGTATTTT. Amino acids: CASNGTGTDTQYF.